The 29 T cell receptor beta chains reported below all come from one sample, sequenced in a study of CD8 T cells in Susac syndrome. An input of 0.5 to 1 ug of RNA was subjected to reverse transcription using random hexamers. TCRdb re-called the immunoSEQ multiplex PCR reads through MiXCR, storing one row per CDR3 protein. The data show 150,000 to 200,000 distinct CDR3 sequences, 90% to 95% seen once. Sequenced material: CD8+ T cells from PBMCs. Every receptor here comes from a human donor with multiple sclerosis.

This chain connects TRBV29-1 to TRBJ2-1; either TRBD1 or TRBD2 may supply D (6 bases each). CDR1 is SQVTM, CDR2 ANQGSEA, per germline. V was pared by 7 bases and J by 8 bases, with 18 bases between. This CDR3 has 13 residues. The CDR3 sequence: CSDTGAPGDEQFF. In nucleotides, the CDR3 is TGCAGCGACACGGGGGCCCCTGGGGATGAGCAGTTCTTC.

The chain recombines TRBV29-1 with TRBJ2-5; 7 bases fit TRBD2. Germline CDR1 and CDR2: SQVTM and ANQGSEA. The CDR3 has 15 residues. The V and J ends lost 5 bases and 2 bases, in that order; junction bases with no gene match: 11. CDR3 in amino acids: CSVWREFAVQETQYF. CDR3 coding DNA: TGCAGCGTTTGGCGGGAGTTTGCGGTTCAAGAGACCCAGTACTTC. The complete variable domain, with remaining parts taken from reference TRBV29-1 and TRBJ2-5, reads SAVISQKPSRDICQRGTSLTIQCQVDSQVTMMFWYRQQPGQSLTLIATANQGSEATYESGFVIDKFPISRPNLTFSTLTVSNMSPEDSSIYLCSVWREFAVQETQYFGPGTRLLVL.

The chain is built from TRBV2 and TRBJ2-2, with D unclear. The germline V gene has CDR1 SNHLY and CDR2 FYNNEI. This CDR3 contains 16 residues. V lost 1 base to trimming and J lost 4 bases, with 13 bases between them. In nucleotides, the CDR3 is TGTGCCAGCAGTGAAGGCGAGGCAGTCAGCACCGGGGAGCTGTTTTTT. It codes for CASSEGEAVSTGELFF.

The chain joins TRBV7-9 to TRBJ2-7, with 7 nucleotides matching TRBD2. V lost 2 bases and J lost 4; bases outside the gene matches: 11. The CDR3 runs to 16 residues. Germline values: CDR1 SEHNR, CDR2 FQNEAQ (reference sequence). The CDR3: CASSLWLGEGSYEQYF. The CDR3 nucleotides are TGTGCCAGCAGCTTATGGCTCGGGGAGGGGAGTTACGAGCAGTACTTC. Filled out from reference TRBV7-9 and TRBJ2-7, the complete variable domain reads DTGVSQNPRHKITKRGQNVTFRCDPISEHNRLYWYRQTLGQGPEFLTYFQNEAQLEKSRLLSDRFSAERPKGSFSTLEIQRTEQGDSAMYLCASSLWLGEGSYEQYFGPGTRLTVT.

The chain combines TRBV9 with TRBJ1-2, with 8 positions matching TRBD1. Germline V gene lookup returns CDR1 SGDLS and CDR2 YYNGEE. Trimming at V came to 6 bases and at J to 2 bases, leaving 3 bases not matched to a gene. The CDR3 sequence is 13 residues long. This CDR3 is CASTRTGNYGYTF. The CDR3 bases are TGTGCCAGCACGCGGACAGGGAACTATGGCTACACCTTC.

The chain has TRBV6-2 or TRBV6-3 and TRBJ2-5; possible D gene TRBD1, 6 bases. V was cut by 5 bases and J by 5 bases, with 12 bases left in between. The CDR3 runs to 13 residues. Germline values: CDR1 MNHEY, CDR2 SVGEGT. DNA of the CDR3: TGTGCCAGCAGTAAGGACAGAGGGGAGACCCAGTACTTC. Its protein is CASSKDRGETQYF.

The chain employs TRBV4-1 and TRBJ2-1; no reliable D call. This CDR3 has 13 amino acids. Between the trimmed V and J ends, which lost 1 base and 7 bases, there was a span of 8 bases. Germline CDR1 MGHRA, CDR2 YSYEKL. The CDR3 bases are TGCGCCAGCAGCCAAGTGTACCTTAATGAGCAGTTCTTC. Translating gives CASSQVYLNEQFF.

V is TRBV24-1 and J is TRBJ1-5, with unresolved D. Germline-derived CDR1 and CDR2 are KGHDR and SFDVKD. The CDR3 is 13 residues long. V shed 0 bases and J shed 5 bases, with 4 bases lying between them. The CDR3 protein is CATSDLPHQPQHF. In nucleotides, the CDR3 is TGTGCCACCAGTGATTTGCCCCATCAGCCCCAGCATTTT.

CDR3 residues: CASSVKTSGDNEQFF. DNA of the CDR3: TGTGCCAGCAGCGTAAAAACTAGCGGGGACAATGAGCAGTTCTTC. V and J are TRBV9 and TRBJ2-1; 10 nucleotides line up with TRBD2. The germline V gene has CDR1 SGDLS and CDR2 YYNGEE. V lost 1 base and J lost 5; bases outside the gene matches: 3. The CDR3 is 15 residues long. The full variable domain, in which reference TRBV9 and TRBJ2-1 provide the parts outside the CDR3, is DSGVTQTPKHLITATGQRVTLRCSPRSGDLSVYWYQQSLDQGLQFLIQYYNGEERAKGNILERFSAQQFPDLHSELNLSSLELGDSALYFCASSVKTSGDNEQFFGPGTRLTVL.

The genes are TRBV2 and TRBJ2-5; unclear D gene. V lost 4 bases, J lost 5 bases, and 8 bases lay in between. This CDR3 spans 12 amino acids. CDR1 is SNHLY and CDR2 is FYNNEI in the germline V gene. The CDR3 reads CASSGLMETQYF. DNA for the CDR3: TGTGCCAGCAGTGGACTGATGGAGACCCAGTACTTC.

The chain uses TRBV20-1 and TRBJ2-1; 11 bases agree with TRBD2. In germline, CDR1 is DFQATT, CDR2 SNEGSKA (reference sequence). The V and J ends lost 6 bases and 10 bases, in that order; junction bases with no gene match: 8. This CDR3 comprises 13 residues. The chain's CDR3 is CSAIAGGPREQFF. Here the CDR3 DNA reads TGCAGTGCAATAGCGGGGGGGCCGCGGGAGCAGTTCTTC.

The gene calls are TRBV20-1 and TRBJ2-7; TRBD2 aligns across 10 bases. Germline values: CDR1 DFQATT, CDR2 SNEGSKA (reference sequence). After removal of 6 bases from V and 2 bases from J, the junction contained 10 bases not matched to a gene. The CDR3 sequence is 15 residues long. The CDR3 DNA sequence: TGCAGTGCCACCGTGCTAGCGGGGGCCCCCTACGAGCAGTACTTC. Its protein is CSATVLAGAPYEQYF.

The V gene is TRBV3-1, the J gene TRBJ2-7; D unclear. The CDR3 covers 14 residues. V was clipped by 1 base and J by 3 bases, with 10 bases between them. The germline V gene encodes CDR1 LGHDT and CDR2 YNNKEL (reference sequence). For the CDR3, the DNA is TGTGCCAGCAGCCAAGGGCCCATCCTCTACGAGCAGTACTTC. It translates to CASSQGPILYEQYF.

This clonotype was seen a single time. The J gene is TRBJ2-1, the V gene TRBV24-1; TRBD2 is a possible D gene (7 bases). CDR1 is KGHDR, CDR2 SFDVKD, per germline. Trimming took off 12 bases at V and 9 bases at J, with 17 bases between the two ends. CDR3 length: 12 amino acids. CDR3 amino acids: CASRGGCCEQFF. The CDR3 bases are TGTGCCTCGAGGGGGGGCTGTTGTGAGCAGTTCTTC.

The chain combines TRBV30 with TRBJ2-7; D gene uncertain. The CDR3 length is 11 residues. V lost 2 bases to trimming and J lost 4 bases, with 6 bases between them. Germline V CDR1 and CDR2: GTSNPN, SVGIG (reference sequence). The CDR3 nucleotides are TGTGCCTGGAGTTACACGTACGAGCAGTACTTC. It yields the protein CAWSYTYEQYF.

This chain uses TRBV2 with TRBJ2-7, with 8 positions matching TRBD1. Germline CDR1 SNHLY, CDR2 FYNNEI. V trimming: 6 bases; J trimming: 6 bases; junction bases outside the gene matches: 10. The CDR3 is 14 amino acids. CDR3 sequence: CASSRTGTWSEQYF. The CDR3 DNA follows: TGTGCCAGCAGCCGGACAGGGACGTGGAGCGAGCAGTACTTC.

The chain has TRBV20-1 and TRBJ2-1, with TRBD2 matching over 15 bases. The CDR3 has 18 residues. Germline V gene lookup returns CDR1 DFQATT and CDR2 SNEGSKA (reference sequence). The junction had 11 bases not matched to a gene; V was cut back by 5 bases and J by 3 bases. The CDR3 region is CSALMGLAGGPLYNEQFF. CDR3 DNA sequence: TGCAGTGCTCTGATGGGACTAGCGGGAGGACCCCTCTACAATGAGCAGTTCTTC.

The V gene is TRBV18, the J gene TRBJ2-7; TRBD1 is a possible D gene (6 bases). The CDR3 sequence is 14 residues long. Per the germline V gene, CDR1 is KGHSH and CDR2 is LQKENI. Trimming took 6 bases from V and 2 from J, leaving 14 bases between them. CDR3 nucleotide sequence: TGTGCCAGCTCTCACCGACAGGAAACCTACGAGCAGTACTTC. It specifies CASSHRQETYEQYF. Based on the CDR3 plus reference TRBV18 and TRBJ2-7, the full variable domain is NAGVMQNPRHLVRRRGQEARLRCSPMKGHSHVYWYRQLPEEGLKFMVYLQKENIIDESGMPKERFSAEFPKEGPSILRIQQVVRGDSAAYFCASSHRQETYEQYFGPGTRLTVT.

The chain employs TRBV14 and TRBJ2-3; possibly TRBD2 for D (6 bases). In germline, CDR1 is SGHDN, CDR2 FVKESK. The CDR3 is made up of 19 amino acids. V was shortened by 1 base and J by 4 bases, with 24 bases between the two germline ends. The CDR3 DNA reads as TGTGCCAGCAGCCAAGCTTCAGGGAAGGAGGGCCCCGAGGCAGATACGCAGTATTTT. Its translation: CASSQASGKEGPEADTQYF.

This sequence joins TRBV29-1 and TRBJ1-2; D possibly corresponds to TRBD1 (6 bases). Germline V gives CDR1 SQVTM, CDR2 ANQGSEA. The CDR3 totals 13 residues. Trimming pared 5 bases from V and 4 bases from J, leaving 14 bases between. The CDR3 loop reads CSVPRQGLYGYTF. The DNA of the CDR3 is TGCAGCGTTCCTCGTCAGGGGCTCTATGGCTACACCTTC. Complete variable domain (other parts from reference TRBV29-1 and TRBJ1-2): SAVISQKPSRDICQRGTSLTIQCQVDSQVTMMFWYRQQPGQSLTLIATANQGSEATYESGFVIDKFPISRPNLTFSTLTVSNMSPEDSSIYLCSVPRQGLYGYTFGSGTRLTVV.

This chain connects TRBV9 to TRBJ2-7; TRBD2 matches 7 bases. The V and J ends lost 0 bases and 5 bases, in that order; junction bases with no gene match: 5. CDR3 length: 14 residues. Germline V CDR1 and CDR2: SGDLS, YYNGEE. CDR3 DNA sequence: TGTGCCAGCAGCGTAGCGGGAGGTAGCCACGAGCAGTACTTC. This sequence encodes CASSVAGGSHEQYF. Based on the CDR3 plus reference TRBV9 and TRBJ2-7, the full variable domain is DSGVTQTPKHLITATGQRVTLRCSPRSGDLSVYWYQQSLDQGLQFLIQYYNGEERAKGNILERFSAQQFPDLHSELNLSSLELGDSALYFCASSVAGGSHEQYFGPGTRLTVT.

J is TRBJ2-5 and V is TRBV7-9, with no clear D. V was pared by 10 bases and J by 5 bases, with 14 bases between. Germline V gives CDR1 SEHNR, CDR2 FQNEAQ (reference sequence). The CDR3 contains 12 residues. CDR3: CATMYTGETQYF. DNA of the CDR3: TGTGCCACCATGTACACCGGGGAGACCCAGTACTTC.

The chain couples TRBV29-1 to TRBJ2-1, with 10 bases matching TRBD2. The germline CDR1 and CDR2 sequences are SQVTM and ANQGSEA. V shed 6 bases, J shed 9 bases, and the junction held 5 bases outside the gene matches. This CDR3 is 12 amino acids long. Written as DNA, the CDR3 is TGCAGCGTCGCACGACTAGCGGGTGAGCAGTTCTTC. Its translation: CSVARLAGEQFF.

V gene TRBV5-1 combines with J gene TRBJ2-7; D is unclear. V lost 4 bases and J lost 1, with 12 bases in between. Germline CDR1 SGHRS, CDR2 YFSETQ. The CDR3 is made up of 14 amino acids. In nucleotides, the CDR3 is TGCGCCAGCAGCCCGTGGTGGGGTTCCTACGAGCAGTACTTC. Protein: CASSPWWGSYEQYF.

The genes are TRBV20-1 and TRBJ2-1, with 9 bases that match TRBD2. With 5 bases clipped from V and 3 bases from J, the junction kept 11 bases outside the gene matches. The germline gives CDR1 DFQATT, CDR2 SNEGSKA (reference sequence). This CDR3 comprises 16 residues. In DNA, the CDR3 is TGCAGTGCTCGAAGTGGGCGGGAGGGCCTCTACAATGAGCAGTTCTTC. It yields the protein CSARSGREGLYNEQFF.

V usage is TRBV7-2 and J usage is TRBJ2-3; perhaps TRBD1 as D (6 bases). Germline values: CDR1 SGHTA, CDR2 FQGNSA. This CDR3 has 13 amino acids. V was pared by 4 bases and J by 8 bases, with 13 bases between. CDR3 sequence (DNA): TGTGCCAGCAGCTCCCACAGGGATGGTACGCAGTATTTT. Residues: CASSSHRDGTQYF. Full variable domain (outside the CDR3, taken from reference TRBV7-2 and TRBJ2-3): GAGVSQSPSNKVTEKGKDVELRCDPISGHTALYWYRQSLGQGLEFLIYFQGNSAPDKSGLPSDRFSAERTGGSVSTLTIQRTQQEDSAVYLCASSSHRDGTQYFGPGTRLTVL.

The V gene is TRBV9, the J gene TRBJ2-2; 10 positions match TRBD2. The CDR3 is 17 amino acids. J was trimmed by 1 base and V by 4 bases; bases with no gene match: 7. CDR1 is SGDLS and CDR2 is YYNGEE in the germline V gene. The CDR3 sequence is CASSSTRLAGNTGELFF. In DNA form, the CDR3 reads TGTGCCAGCAGCTCCACCCGACTAGCGGGGAACACCGGGGAGCTGTTTTTT.

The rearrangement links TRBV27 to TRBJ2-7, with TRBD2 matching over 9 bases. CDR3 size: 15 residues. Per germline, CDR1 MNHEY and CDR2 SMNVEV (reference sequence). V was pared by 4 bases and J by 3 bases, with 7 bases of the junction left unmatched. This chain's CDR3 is CASSYSGSGFYEQYF. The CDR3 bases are TGTGCCAGCAGTTATAGCGGGAGCGGATTCTACGAGCAGTACTTC.

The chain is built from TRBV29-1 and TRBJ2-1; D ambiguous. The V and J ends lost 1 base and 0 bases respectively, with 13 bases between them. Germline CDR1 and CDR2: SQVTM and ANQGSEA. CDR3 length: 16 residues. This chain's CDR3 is CSVEGLAASSYNEQFF. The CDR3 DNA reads TGCAGCGTTGAAGGGTTGGCGGCTAGCTCCTACAATGAGCAGTTCTTC.